This record covers a single T cell receptor (beta chain). Its cognate antigen is unknown. Germline V CDR1 and CDR2: SGHDN, FVKESK. The ends were cut back, 0 bases at V and 8 bases at J, with 6 bases in the middle. The CDR3 totals 12 residues. Stable hyperthyroidism: no ophthalmopathy progression over 18 months of follow-up. The investigators amplified TCR beta CDR3 regions from RNA transcripts. The TCR CDR3 first-round RT-PCR relied on the HTBI primer set. TCRdb re-analysed the multiplex PCR reads in MiXCR, keeping a single row per CDR3 protein. The sample carries roughly 720,000 distinct CDR3 sequences, around a sixth recorded once. The data belong to a study of T cells in Graves' hyperthyroidism and ophthalmopathy. Study-wide results and caveats: A 13 V-J model separated ophthalmopathy from stable hyperthyroidism. Blood also held most thyroid clonotypes expanded beyond 0.001.

Material for sequencing was blood. The chain carries TRBV14 and TRBJ2-3; D is ambiguous. The TCR sequence derives from a man in his forties or fifties with Graves' hyperthyroidism. The CDR3, as DNA: TGTGCCAGCAGCCAAGATTCGGTTACGCAGTATTTT. Translation: CASSQDSVTQYF.